These 25 T cell receptor beta chains were all obtained from the same sample, sequenced in a study of early T cells in non-severe SARS-CoV-2 infection. TCRdb reanalysed the 5' RACE reads using MiXCR and keeps one entry per CDR3 protein. The table has some 62,000 distinct CDR3 sequences, less than 10% seen once. Material for sequencing was whole blood. The receptor set was obtained from an adult who was a healthcare worker with PCR-confirmed SARS-CoV-2 infection or an uninfected control (not recorded which).

V gene TRBV6-1 combines with J gene TRBJ2-3; D not resolved. The CDR3 runs to 11 residues. CDR1 is MNHNS, CDR2 SASEGT, per germline. Trimming took off 7 bases at V and 4 bases at J, with 6 bases between the two ends. The CDR3 nucleotides read TGTGCCAGCATAAAAGCAGATACGCAGTATTTT. Protein product: CASIKADTQYF.

This clonotype was seen ten or more times. The V gene is TRBV11-2, the J gene TRBJ2-7; D tentatively reads TRBD1 or TRBD2 (5 bases each). Per germline, CDR1 SGHAT and CDR2 FQNNGV. The germline V and J ends were trimmed by 5 bases and 6 bases, with 11 bases remaining between them. The CDR3 has 12 residues. CDR3 residues: CASSPGTSEQYV. In nucleotides, the CDR3 is TGTGCCAGCAGCCCGGGGACGTCCGAGCAGTACGTC.

The chain joins TRBV12-3 or TRBV12-4 to TRBJ2-1; 9 bases match TRBD2. The CDR3 extends over 15 amino acids. After removal of 2 bases from V and 10 bases from J, the junction contained 9 bases not matched to a gene. CDR3 nucleotide sequence: TGTGCCAGCAGTTTAAGAGGACTAGCGTGGGGAGAGCAGTTCTTC. It yields the protein CASSLRGLAWGEQFF.

This clonotype has a count of ten or more. The gene calls are TRBV7-9 and TRBJ1-6; no reliable D call. V lost 2 bases and J lost 7, with 9 bases in between. This CDR3 contains 14 residues. Per the germline V gene, CDR1 is SEHNR and CDR2 is FQNEAQ (reference sequence). CDR3 in DNA: TGTGCCAGCAGCTTAAGTCGAGGGAATTCACCCCTCCACTTT. Amino acids: CASSLSRGNSPLHF.

The J gene is TRBJ2-1, the V gene TRBV5-6, with a possible D match to TRBD1 (5 bases). Germline V gene data show CDR1 as SGHDT and CDR2 as YYEEEE. The CDR3 runs to 17 residues. Trimming removed 5 bases at V and 5 bases at J, with 23 bases between. The CDR3 DNA reads TGTGCCAGCAGTTCATTCGTAGGTACAGGCGTTCACAATGAGCAGTTCTTC. Protein: CASSSFVGTGVHNEQFF.

The V gene is TRBV12-3 or TRBV12-4, the J gene TRBJ1-1; no definite D call. The V and J ends lost 3 bases and 8 bases respectively, with 16 bases between them. The CDR3 contains 14 residues. This CDR3 is CASSFLTDRREAFF. The CDR3 coding sequence is TGTGCCAGCAGTTTTTTAACAGATCGAAGGGAAGCTTTCTTT.

This clonotype turned up a few times. The chain is built from TRBV19 and TRBJ2-3; D not resolved. The CDR3 length is 14 residues. The germline CDR1 and CDR2 sequences are LNHDA and SQIVND (reference sequence). Trimming took off 0 bases at V and 3 bases at J, with 7 bases between the two ends. The CDR3 DNA reads TGTGCCAGTAGTATAGATTCTCCGACAGATACGCAGTATTTT. Translating it yields CASSIDSPTDTQYF.

This clonotype was recorded many times. This chain joins TRBV3-1 and TRBJ2-1; 11 positions match TRBD2. The CDR3 is 18 residues long. Germline CDR1 LGHDT, CDR2 YNNKEL (reference sequence). Germline trimming cut 1 base from V and 2 bases from J; bases unmatched to any gene: 7. The CDR3 DNA reads as TGTGCCAGCAGCCAAGCCGAGGAACTAGCGGGGGCCTACAATGAGCAGTTCTTC. Protein: CASSQAEELAGAYNEQFF.

The sample holds many counts of this clonotype. The chain couples TRBV6-5 to TRBJ1-1; tentative D call: TRBD1 (5 bases). The germline V gene has CDR1 MNHEY and CDR2 SVGAGI. The CDR3 consists of 13 residues. The germline V and J ends were trimmed by 5 bases and 3 bases, with 10 bases remaining between them. For the CDR3, the DNA is TGTGCCAGCAGTCCGCCGGGGCACACTGAAGCTTTCTTT. Translated: CASSPPGHTEAFF.

This clonotype appeared many times. The chain couples TRBV20-1 to TRBJ1-3, with TRBD1 matching over 7 bases. This CDR3 comprises 16 residues. Per the germline V gene, CDR1 is DFQATT and CDR2 is SNEGSKA (reference sequence). The J segment lost 4 bases and the V segment lost 5 bases, leaving 14 bases of the junction unmatched. The CDR3 here is CSAAKEGGAYGNTIYF. CDR3 DNA: TGCAGTGCTGCGAAGGAAGGGGGCGCGTACGGAAACACCATATATTTT.

V and J are TRBV27 and TRBJ1-5, with D tentatively TRBD1 (6 bases). V lost 3 bases and J lost 3, with 12 bases in between. The germline V gene has CDR1 MNHEY and CDR2 SMNVEV (reference sequence). The CDR3 runs 15 residues. CDR3 sequence: CASSLWGLDNQPQHF. In nucleotides, the CDR3 is TGTGCCAGCAGTTTGTGGGGGCTGGACAATCAGCCCCAGCATTTT.

V and J are TRBV5-1 and TRBJ2-7, with 7 bases aligning to TRBD1. The length of the CDR3 is 15 residues. V shed 0 bases, J shed 5 bases, and the junction held 8 bases outside the gene matches. CDR1 is SGHRS, CDR2 YFSETQ, per germline. CDR3 sequence reads: CASSLGGGRSDEQYV. The CDR3 DNA reads as TGCGCCAGCAGCTTGGGAGGGGGCAGGAGTGACGAGCAGTACGTC.

The CDR3 region is CSAREPGGGQGTQYF. DNA for the CDR3: TGCAGTGCTAGAGAACCCGGGGGCGGGCAGGGGACCCAGTACTTC. The chain employs TRBV20-1 and TRBJ2-5; either TRBD1 or TRBD2 may fit D (6 bases each). V dropped 0 bases and J dropped 7 bases, with 18 bases sitting between them. Germline V CDR1 and CDR2: DFQATT, SNEGSKA (reference sequence). CDR3 length equals 15 residues.

This clonotype was seen many times. The V call is TRBV6-4, the J call TRBJ1-5, with D hard to call. CDR3 length equals 13 residues. The germline gives CDR1 MRHNA, CDR2 SNTAGT. V was clipped by 5 bases and J by 7 bases, with 12 bases between them. The CDR3 is CASSPETGQPQHF. CDR3 nucleotide sequence: TGTGCCAGCAGTCCTGAGACGGGGCAGCCCCAGCATTTT.

This clonotype turned up a few times. V gene TRBV18 combines with J gene TRBJ1-2; D is perhaps TRBD1 (5 bases). V was clipped by 3 bases and J by 2 bases, with 13 bases between them. This CDR3 is 15 amino acids long. Per the germline V gene, CDR1 is KGHSH and CDR2 is LQKENI. The CDR3 coding sequence is TGTGCCAGCTCACCGGGGGTAGGGTACAACTATGGCTACACCTTC. Protein sequence: CASSPGVGYNYGYTF.

This clonotype was found a few times. The rearrangement joins TRBV2 to TRBJ1-2; no reliable D call. From germline, CDR1 is SNHLY and CDR2 FYNNEI. The CDR3 totals 14 residues. Trimming left V 7 bases short and J 0 bases short, with 12 bases between. CDR3: CASTGISSNYGYTF. CDR3 in DNA: TGTGCCAGCACGGGGATTTCGTCTAACTATGGCTACACCTTC.

This clonotype was counted ten times or more. This chain uses TRBV7-8 with TRBJ1-4; D is unresolved. Germline CDR1 is SGHVS and CDR2 is FQNEAQ. The CDR3 spans 15 residues. Trimming pared 1 base from V and 4 bases from J, leaving 10 bases between. The chain's CDR3 is CASSLGSGINEKLFF. CDR3 bases: TGTGCCAGCAGCTTAGGGTCAGGAATTAATGAAAAACTGTTTTTT.

The chain is built from TRBV12-3 or TRBV12-4 and TRBJ2-5; no firm D call. The CDR3 runs 12 residues. The V end lost 6 bases, the J end lost 0 bases, and 5 bases lay between the germline ends. The CDR3 DNA sequence: TGTGCCAGCAGGGGGAACCAAGAGACCCAGTACTTC. The encoded protein is CASRGNQETQYF.

The gene calls are TRBV21-1 and TRBJ1-2. TRBV21-1 is recorded as a pseudogene. The CDR3 covers 14 residues. The CDR3 DNA follows: TGTGCCAGCAGCAAAGGCGCAGGCCCCTATGGCTACACCTTC. Amino acid sequence: CASSKGAGPYGYTF.

Many counts were recorded for this clonotype. The genes are TRBV6-1 and TRBJ2-1; possibly TRBD1 or TRBD2 for D (6 bases each). The CDR3 spans 15 residues. Trimming removed 6 bases at V and 5 bases at J, with 17 bases between. From germline, CDR1 is MNHNS and CDR2 SASEGT. As DNA, the CDR3 is TGTGCCAGCAGCCCGCCGGGACGGGGGCACAATGAGCAGTTCTTC. Translated, it gives CASSPPGRGHNEQFF.

As to this clonotype: The junction and the germline gene differ at one end; a read error may be behind it. The chain is built from TRBV10-1 and TRBJ1-6; D is unresolved. This CDR3 is 13 amino acids long. Germline-derived CDR1 and CDR2 are WNHNN and SYGVQD (reference sequence). The CDR3 DNA is TGTGCCAGCAGTCTCAGAAGTAATTCACCCCTCCACTTT. Translated: CASSLRSNSPLHF.

The CDR3: CASSTAGRTENTEAFF. The CDR3 nucleotides are TGTGCCAGCAGTACTGCGGGCCGGACAGAGAACACTGAAGCTTTCTTT. The chain couples TRBV28 to TRBJ1-1, with D possibly being TRBD1 (6 bases). Trimming removed 5 bases at V and 1 base at J, with 17 bases between. The CDR3 has 16 amino acids. Germline V gene sequence: CDR1 MDHEN, CDR2 SYDVKM.

V gene TRBV2 combines with J gene TRBJ1-4; D gene ambiguous. The CDR3 is 13 residues long. Germline V gene sequence: CDR1 SNHLY, CDR2 FYNNEI. Trimming stripped 8 bases from V and 2 bases from J, with 9 bases between. The CDR3 DNA reads TGTGCCAGCTTACGTAGGACTAATGAAAAACTGTTTTTT. It translates to CASLRRTNEKLFF.

The chain joins TRBV12-3 or TRBV12-4 to TRBJ1-5; D call uncertain. This CDR3 comprises 13 residues. Between the trimmed V and J ends, which lost 6 bases and 5 bases, there was a span of 11 bases. The CDR3 reads CASSQLRDQPQHF. In nucleotides, the CDR3 is TGTGCCAGCAGCCAACTACGGGATCAGCCCCAGCATTTT.

This clonotype showed up many times. The rearrangement joins TRBV7-9 to TRBJ1-1; D remains ambiguous. This CDR3 spans 11 amino acids. The V and J ends lost 5 bases and 2 bases respectively, with 3 bases between them. In germline, CDR1 is SEHNR, CDR2 FQNEAQ (reference sequence). The CDR3 sequence is CASSQNTEAFF. In DNA, the CDR3 is TGTGCCAGCAGCCAAAACACTGAAGCTTTCTTT. Filled out from reference TRBV7-9 and TRBJ1-1, the complete variable domain reads DTGVSQNPRHKITKRGQNVTFRCDPISEHNRLYWYRQTLGQGPEFLTYFQNEAQLEKSRLLSDRFSAERPKGSFSTLEIQRTEQGDSAMYLCASSQNTEAFFGQGTRLTVV.